According to its frequency, the clone carrying this T cell receptor beta chain is large. The CDR3 sequence is 14 residues long. The germline V gene has CDR1 SGHTA and CDR2 FQGNSA. Reprocessing the 10x single-cell sequencing reads, TCRdb reports a single entry for every CDR3 protein and omits DNA. There are around 850 distinct CDR3 sequences in the sample, with roughly an eighth held by the top ten. These data belong to a study of CD8 T cells in cerebrospinal fluid in Alzheimer's disease. The material sequenced was cerebrospinal fluid. This chain links TRBV7-2 with TRBJ1-2; checking the TCRdb D call of TRBD1 is not possible without DNA. This receptor was taken from a human donor with Parkinson's disease. CDR3 sequence: CASSIGTTNYGYTF.